The next 16 T cell receptor beta chains were all read from a single sample in a study of blood T cell repertoires in COVID-19. The data were produced by immunoSEQ multiplex PCR, yet TCRdb's version contains in-frame clones alone and is incomplete. Altogether some 97,000 clones are present, around four fifths being singletons, with the ten largest covering approximately 30%. The source material was peripheral blood. These receptors were obtained from a man aged 65 to 85 with active or convalescent COVID-19.

The V gene is TRBV5-8, the J gene TRBJ2-7; 7 nucleotides line up with TRBD1. In germline, CDR1 is SGHTS, CDR2 YDEGEE. The CDR3 loop spans 14 amino acids. With V trimmed by 0 bases and J by 6 bases, 6 bases remained unmatched. Written as DNA, the CDR3 is TGTGCCAGCAGCTTGGGCAGGGGGTCGTCCGAGCAGTACTTC. Translating it yields CASSLGRGSSEQYF.

J is TRBJ2-3 and V is TRBV5-8, with 9 bases lining up with TRBD2. Germline assignment: CDR1 SGHTS and CDR2 YDEGEE. Germline trimming cut 3 bases from V and 3 bases from J; bases unmatched to any gene: 5. The CDR3 length is 15 residues. The CDR3 coding sequence is TGTGCCAGCAGCTCCGGGACTAGCAGGACAGATACGCAGTATTTT. Translation gives CASSSGTSRTDTQYF.

Only one count was recorded for this clone. This chain links TRBV5-4 with TRBJ2-3, with 7 positions matching TRBD2. The CDR3 consists of 14 residues. The germline gives CDR1 SGHNT, CDR2 YYREEE (reference sequence). V shed 4 bases and J 2 bases; nucleotides not matched to a gene: 4. The CDR3 DNA follows: TGTGCCAGCAGCCTTAGCGGGCCCACAGATACGCAGTATTTT. Amino acid sequence: CASSLSGPTDTQYF.

The chain recombines TRBV4-2 with TRBJ1-6; D ambiguous. V was trimmed by 3 bases and J by 5 bases, leaving 11 bases between them. The CDR3 has 15 amino acids. CDR1 and CDR2 (germline): LGHNA, YNFKEQ. CDR3 residues: CASSQATGNNSPLHF. CDR3 DNA: TGTGCCAGCAGCCAGGCGACGGGAAATAATTCACCCCTCCACTTT.

This chain joins TRBV27 and TRBJ2-7; D perhaps matches TRBD2 (5 bases). The germline gives CDR1 MNHEY, CDR2 SMNVEV (reference sequence). Trimming pared 5 bases from V and 6 bases from J, leaving 23 bases between. The CDR3 extends over 16 amino acids. The CDR3 region is CASSLERVPILGEQYF. Written as DNA, the CDR3 is TGTGCCAGCAGTCTCGAGAGGGTCCCCATCCTGGGCGAGCAGTACTTC.

V usage is TRBV5-6 and J usage is TRBJ1-2, with 7 bases that match TRBD1. Trimming at V came to 2 bases and at J to 4 bases, leaving 2 bases not matched to a gene. Per germline, CDR1 SGHDT and CDR2 YYEEEE. The CDR3 has 13 amino acids. The CDR3 DNA reads as TGTGCCAGCAGCTTACCAGGGGGCTATGGCTACACCTTC. This encodes CASSLPGGYGYTF.

The table lists this clone with a few counts. This chain uses TRBV7-9 with TRBJ2-5; 12 nucleotides agree with TRBD2. This CDR3 has 16 amino acids. The germline gives CDR1 SEHNR, CDR2 FQNEAQ (reference sequence). Losses at the gene ends were 4 bases for V and 5 bases for J; bases not matched to a gene: 8. The CDR3 DNA reads as TGTGCCAGCAGCTCTCGGACTAGCGGGGCCGGGGAGACCCAGTACTTC. It yields the protein CASSSRTSGAGETQYF. Using reference TRBV7-9 and TRBJ2-5 for the parts outside the CDR3, the full variable domain is DTGVSQNPRHKITKRGQNVTFRCDPISEHNRLYWYRQTLGQGPEFLTYFQNEAQLEKSRLLSDRFSAERPKGSFSTLEIQRTEQGDSAMYLCASSSRTSGAGETQYFGPGTRLLVL.

The gene calls are TRBV18 and TRBJ2-1; 11 bases match TRBD2. Trimming took 4 bases from V and 3 from J; bases not matched to a gene: 5. The germline gives CDR1 KGHSH, CDR2 LQKENI. The CDR3 is made up of 16 amino acids. As DNA, the CDR3 is TGTGCCAGCTCACTCCTAGCGGGAGGTAACTACAATGAGCAGTTCTTC. Translated, it gives CASSLLAGGNYNEQFF.

The CDR3 reads CASGTVNSPLHF. In nucleotides, the CDR3 is TGTGCCAGCGGCACAGTTAATTCACCCCTCCACTTT. The genes are TRBV6-5 and TRBJ1-6, with D unclear. The CDR3 extends over 12 amino acids. Germline values: CDR1 MNHEY, CDR2 SVGAGI. The V gene lost 8 bases and the J gene lost 6 bases, with 8 bases spanning the gap.

The gene calls are TRBV30 and TRBJ1-1; TRBD1 might be the D (5 bases). This CDR3 region has 16 residues. Trimming took 1 base from V and 0 from J, leaving 15 bases between them. Per germline, CDR1 GTSNPN and CDR2 SVGIG (reference sequence). CDR3 amino acids: CAWSGTNTGLNTEAFF. The CDR3 region has the DNA TGTGCCTGGAGTGGGACAAATACAGGCTTGAACACTGAAGCTTTCTTT.

The CDR3 here is CASSRIAQYEQYF. CDR3 sequence (DNA): TGTGCCAGCAGTCGAATAGCGCAGTACGAGCAGTACTTC. The V and J genes are TRBV6-5 and TRBJ2-7, with a possible D match to TRBD2 (5 bases). The ends were cut back, 5 bases at V and 4 bases at J, with 12 bases in the middle. Germline V lookup: CDR1 MNHEY, CDR2 SVGAGI. This CDR3 is built from 13 residues.

This chain joins TRBV6-5 and TRBJ2-4; D perhaps matches TRBD1 (6 bases). The germline V gene has CDR1 MNHEY and CDR2 SVGAGI. V lost 9 bases and J 1 base, leaving 13 bases between the germline ends. This CDR3 contains 14 residues. The CDR3 spells CASQHQGAKNIQYF. CDR3 nucleotide sequence: TGTGCCAGTCAACACCAGGGGGCCAAAAACATTCAGTACTTC.

This rearrangement joins TRBV6-2 or TRBV6-3 to TRBJ1-6, with D unresolved. This CDR3 is 15 amino acids long. Per the germline V gene, CDR1 is MNHEY and CDR2 is SVGEGT. Deletions cut 4 bases from V and 3 bases from J, with 10 bases between. Written as DNA, the CDR3 is TGTGCCAGCAGTTTATCGAGTCTCTATAATTCACCCCTCCACTTT. Its translation is CASSLSSLYNSPLHF.

CDR3 nucleotide sequence: TGTGCCAGCAGCGCAACGAGGGCCACTGAAGCTTTCTTT. Translation: CASSATRATEAFF. The chain carries TRBV9 and TRBJ1-1; D ambiguous. The V end lost 3 bases, the J end lost 4 bases, and 10 bases lay between the germline ends. Germline V gene sequence: CDR1 SGDLS, CDR2 YYNGEE. CDR3 length: 13 amino acids.

The J gene is TRBJ1-1, the V gene TRBV18; 7 bases are shared with TRBD1. V trimming: 3 bases; J trimming: 2 bases; junction bases outside the gene matches: 3. Looked up from germline, CDR1 is KGHSH and CDR2 is LQKENI. This CDR3 is built from 14 residues. The CDR3 is CASSPRDRNTEAFF. The DNA for the CDR3 is TGTGCCAGCTCACCCCGGGACAGAAACACTGAAGCTTTCTTT.

The rearrangement uses TRBV11-2 and TRBJ2-5, with TRBD2 identical over 14 bases. V was clipped by 2 bases and J by 10 bases; unmatched bases: 9. The CDR3 is made up of 16 amino acids. Germline V lookup: CDR1 SGHAT, CDR2 FQNNGV. Written as DNA, the CDR3 is TGTGCCAGCAGCTTACCGGGACTAGCGGGGGCCCTTGGCCAGTACTTC. As protein: CASSLPGLAGALGQYF.